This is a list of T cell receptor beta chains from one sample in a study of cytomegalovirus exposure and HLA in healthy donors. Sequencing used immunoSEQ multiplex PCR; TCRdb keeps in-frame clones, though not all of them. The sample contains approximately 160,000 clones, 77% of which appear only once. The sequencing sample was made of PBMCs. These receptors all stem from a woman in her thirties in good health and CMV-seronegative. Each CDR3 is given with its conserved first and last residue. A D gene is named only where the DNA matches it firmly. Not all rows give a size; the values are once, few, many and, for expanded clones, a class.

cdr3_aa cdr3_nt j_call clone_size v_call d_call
CAWSVFQGWGYGYTF TGTGCCTGGAGTGTTTTTCAGGGTTGGGGCTATGGCTACACCTTC TRBJ1-2 . TRBV30 .
CASSSLLNTEAFF TGTGCCAGCAGTTCCCTACTTAACACTGAAGCTTTCTTT TRBJ1-1 medium-sized TRBV6-5 .
CASSLGQGAFDSPLHF TGTGCCAGCAGCTTGGGCCAGGGGGCCTTCGATTCACCCCTCCACTTT TRBJ1-6 . TRBV5-6 TRBD1
CASSPPRTENTEAFF TGTGCCAGCTCACCACCCAGGACAGAGAACACTGAAGCTTTCTTT TRBJ1-1 . TRBV18 .
CASSAGGAYFAEQYF TGTGCCAGTAGTGCAGGGGGCGCGTATTTTGCCGAGCAGTACTTC TRBJ2-7 . TRBV19 TRBD1
CSSSLEGTGRNEKLFF TGTTCCAGCAGCTTAGAAGGAACAGGGCGAAATGAAAAACTGTTTTTT TRBJ1-4 . TRBV7-9 .
CSVGDGIIKEQYF TGCAGCGTTGGCGACGGGATAATAAAAGAGCAGTACTTC TRBJ2-7 . TRBV29-1 .
CAWSPGRGQTQYF TGTGCCTGGAGTCCAGGGCGGGGACAGACCCAGTACTTC TRBJ2-5 . TRBV30 .
CASSVGGDNEQFF TGTGCCAGCAGCGTGGGGGGGGACAATGAGCAGTTCTTC TRBJ2-1 . TRBV9 TRBD2
CASSLWDRVQETQYF TGTGCCAGCAGCTTGTGGGACAGGGTACAAGAGACCCAGTACTTC TRBJ2-5 . TRBV5-6 TRBD1
CASSGKDRDGYEQYF TGTGCCAGCAGCGGAAAAGACAGGGATGGCTACGAGCAGTACTTC TRBJ2-7 once TRBV9 TRBD1
CATSRDYTVNYEQYF TGTGCCACCAGCAGAGATTACACAGTAAACTACGAGCAGTACTTC TRBJ2-7 . TRBV15 .
CASSPSRRPGLAGATSGANVLTF TGTGCCAGCAGCCCCAGTCGGCGACCGGGACTAGCGGGGGCGACCTCTGGGGCCAACGTCCTGACTTTC TRBJ2-6 few TRBV9 TRBD2
CASSLAAFVPGKETQYF TGTGCCAGCAGCTTAGCGGCTTTCGTTCCGGGGAAAGAGACCCAGTACTTC TRBJ2-5 . TRBV7-2 .
CAIRTGTGGSYEQYF TGTGCCATCAGGACCGGGACAGGGGGGTCCTACGAGCAGTACTTC TRBJ2-7 . TRBV10-3 TRBD1
CASSLSGQMGRTQYF TGTGCCAGCAGTTTATCGGGACAAATGGGCCGGACCCAGTACTTC TRBJ2-5 . TRBV27 .
CASSLITGEETQYF TGCGCCAGCAGCTTGATAACAGGGGAAGAGACCCAGTACTTC TRBJ2-5 . TRBV5-1 TRBD1
CASSMTGSNQPQHF TGTGCCAGCAGTATGACAGGCAGCAATCAGCCCCAGCATTTT TRBJ1-5 once TRBV27 .
CAIMSTSGGYEQFF TGTGCCATCATGTCAACTAGCGGGGGCTATGAGCAGTTCTTC TRBJ2-1 few TRBV10-3 TRBD2
CASSLGLAGGSSYEQYF TGCGCCAGCAGCTTGGGGCTAGCGGGAGGCTCCTCCTACGAGCAGTACTTC TRBJ2-7 . TRBV5-1 TRBD2
CASSLNTGYEQYF TGTGCCAGCAGCCTCAATACGGGGTACGAGCAGTACTTC TRBJ2-7 . TRBV7-8 .
CASGSGGADETQYF TGTGCCAGCGGGAGCGGGGGGGCCGACGAGACCCAGTACTTC TRBJ2-5 . TRBV5-4 TRBD2
CASSLGGRGGNTEAFF TGCGCCAGCAGCTTGGGGGGAAGGGGAGGGAACACTGAAGCTTTCTTT TRBJ1-1 . TRBV5-1 .
CASRGAAEAFF TGTGCCAGCAGAGGGGCGGCTGAAGCTTTCTTT TRBJ1-1 . TRBV6-1 .
CASSMTGGEQYF TGTGCCAGCAGCATGACAGGGGGCGAGCAGTACTTC TRBJ2-7 . TRBV5-5 TRBD1
CASSLSTTYNEQFF TGTGCCAGCAGTTTATCGACTACCTACAATGAGCAGTTCTTC TRBJ2-1 . TRBV27 .
CASSTTGGVGTEAFF TGTGCCAGCAGCACCACCGGGGGGGTGGGCACTGAAGCTTTCTTT TRBJ1-1 . TRBV5-6 .
CASSSDRGITYEQYF TGTGCCAGCAGTTCGGACAGGGGGATCACCTACGAGCAGTACTTC TRBJ2-7 . TRBV27 TRBD1
CASSFTGTARSDTQYF TGTGCCAGCAGCTTTACCGGGACAGCCAGGTCAGATACGCAGTATTTT TRBJ2-3 few TRBV13 TRBD1
CASSPVPAGELFF TGTGCCAGCAGCCCTGTCCCGGCCGGGGAGCTGTTTTTT TRBJ2-2 . TRBV5-4 .
CASKEGTDSYEQYF TGCGCCAGCAAGGAAGGGACAGACTCCTACGAGCAGTACTTC TRBJ2-7 . TRBV5-1 TRBD1
CASSQAGFATGELFF TGTGCCAGCAGCCAAGCGGGATTTGCCACCGGGGAGCTGTTTTTT TRBJ2-2 . TRBV7-9 TRBD2
CASTRRLARETQYF TGTGCCAGCACAAGGAGACTAGCGAGGGAGACCCAGTACTTC TRBJ2-5 . TRBV6-5 TRBD2
CASSPQGVYEQYF TGTGCCAGCAGCCCACAAGGGGTTTACGAGCAGTACTTC TRBJ2-7 . TRBV13 .
CASSSRAVTYEQYF TGTGCCAGCAGCTCCAGAGCGGTTACCTACGAGCAGTACTTC TRBJ2-7 . TRBV7-2 .
CASSSPPRTSGGANEQFF TGTGCCAGCAGCTCCCCACCCCGAACTAGCGGGGGGGCGAATGAGCAGTTCTTC TRBJ2-1 few TRBV5-4 TRBD2
CASSLGGQVNTEAFF TGTGCCAGCAGTCTGGGGGGACAGGTGAACACTGAAGCTTTCTTT TRBJ1-1 . TRBV6-1 TRBD1
CASSNSMGGQYF TGTGCCAGCAGTAACAGTATGGGGGGGCAGTACTTC TRBJ2-7 . TRBV27 .
CASSLTQGQKLFF TGTGCTAGCAGCTTAACCCAGGGACAGAAACTGTTTTTT TRBJ1-4 many TRBV7-7 TRBD1
CASSLGIRTQYF TGTGCCAGCAGCTTAGGTATTAGGACCCAGTACTTC TRBJ2-5 . TRBV7-2 .
CASSQRLAPNQPQHF TGCGCCAGCAGCCAACGTCTAGCCCCAAATCAGCCCCAGCATTTT TRBJ1-5 few TRBV4-1 .